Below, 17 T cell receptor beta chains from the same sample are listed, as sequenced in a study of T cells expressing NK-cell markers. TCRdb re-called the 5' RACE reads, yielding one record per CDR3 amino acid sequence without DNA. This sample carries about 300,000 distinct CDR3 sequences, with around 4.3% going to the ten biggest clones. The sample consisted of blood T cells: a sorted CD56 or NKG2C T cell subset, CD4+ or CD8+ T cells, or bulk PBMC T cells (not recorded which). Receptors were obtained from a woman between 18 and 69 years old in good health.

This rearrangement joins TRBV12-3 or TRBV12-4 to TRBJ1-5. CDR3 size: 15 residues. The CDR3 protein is CASSLSFSSNQPQHF.

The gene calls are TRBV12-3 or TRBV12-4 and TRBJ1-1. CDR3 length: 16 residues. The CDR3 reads CASQGGNIPMNTEAFF.

The CDR3 here is CASSLNLNTGELFF. The chain recombines TRBV5-1 with TRBJ2-2. The length of the CDR3 is 14 residues. Germline V CDR1 and CDR2: SGHRS, YFSETQ.

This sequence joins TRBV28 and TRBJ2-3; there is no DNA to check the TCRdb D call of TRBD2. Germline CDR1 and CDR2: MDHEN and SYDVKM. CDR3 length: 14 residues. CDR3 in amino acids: CASSDPLGTDTQYF.

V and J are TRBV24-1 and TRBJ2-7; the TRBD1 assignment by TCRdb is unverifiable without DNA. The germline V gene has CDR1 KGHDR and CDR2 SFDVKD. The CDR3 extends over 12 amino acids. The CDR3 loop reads CATSGTGNEQYF.

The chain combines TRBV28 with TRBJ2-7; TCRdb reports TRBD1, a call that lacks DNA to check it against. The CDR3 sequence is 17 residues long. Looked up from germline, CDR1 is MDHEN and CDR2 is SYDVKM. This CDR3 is CASSLPSGSGSSYEQYF.

CDR3: CASSKDRIGTNEQFF. The chain links TRBV12-3 or TRBV12-4 to TRBJ2-1; TCRdb's D call of TRBD1 is untestable without DNA. CDR3 length equals 15 residues.

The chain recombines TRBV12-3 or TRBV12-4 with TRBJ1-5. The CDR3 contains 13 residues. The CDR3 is CASSPRALPPQHF.

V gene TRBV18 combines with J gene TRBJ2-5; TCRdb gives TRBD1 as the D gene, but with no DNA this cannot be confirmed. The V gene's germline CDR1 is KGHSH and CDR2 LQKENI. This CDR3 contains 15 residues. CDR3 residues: CASSPSRTDQETQYF.

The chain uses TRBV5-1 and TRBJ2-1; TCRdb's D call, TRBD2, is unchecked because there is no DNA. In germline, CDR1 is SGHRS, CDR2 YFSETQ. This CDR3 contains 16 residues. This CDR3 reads CASSLAGTNGGNEQFF.

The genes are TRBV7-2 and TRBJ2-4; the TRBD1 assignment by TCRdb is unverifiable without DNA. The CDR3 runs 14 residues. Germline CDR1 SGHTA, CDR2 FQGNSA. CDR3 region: CASSPGQGGNIQYF.

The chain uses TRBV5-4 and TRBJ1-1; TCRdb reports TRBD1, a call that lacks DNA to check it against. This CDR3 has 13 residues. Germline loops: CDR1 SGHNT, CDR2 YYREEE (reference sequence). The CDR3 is CASSSQGATEAFF.

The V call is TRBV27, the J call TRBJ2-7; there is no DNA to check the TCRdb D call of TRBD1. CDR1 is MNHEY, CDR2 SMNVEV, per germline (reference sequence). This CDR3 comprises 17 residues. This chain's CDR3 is CASPINPRGGGIYEQYF.

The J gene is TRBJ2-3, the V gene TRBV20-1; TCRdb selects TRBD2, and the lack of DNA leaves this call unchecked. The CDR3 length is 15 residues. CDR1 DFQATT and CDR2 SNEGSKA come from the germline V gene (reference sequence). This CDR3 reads CSARGGGLPTDTQYF.

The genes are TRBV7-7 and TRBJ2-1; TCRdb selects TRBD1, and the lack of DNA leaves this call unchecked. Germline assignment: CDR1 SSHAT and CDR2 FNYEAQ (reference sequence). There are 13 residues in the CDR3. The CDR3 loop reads CASSLMGGSEQFF.

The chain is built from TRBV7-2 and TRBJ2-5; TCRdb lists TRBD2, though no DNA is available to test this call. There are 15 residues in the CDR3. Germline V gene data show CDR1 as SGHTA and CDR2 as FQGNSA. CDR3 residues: CASSLPTLLAETQYF.

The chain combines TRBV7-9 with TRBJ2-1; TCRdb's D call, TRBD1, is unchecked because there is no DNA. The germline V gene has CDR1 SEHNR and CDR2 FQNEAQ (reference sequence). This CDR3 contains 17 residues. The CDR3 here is CASSPPSGTGGKDEQFF.